The 29 T cell receptor beta chains below all came from one sample that was sequenced in a study of blood T cells in healthy people across ages. A second PCR, run for roughly 7 to 11 cycles, used a sample-barcoded 5' primer plus a J-beta primer mix. TCRdb re-called the 5' RACE reads through MiXCR, storing one row per CDR3 protein. Of hundreds of thousands of distinct CDR3 sequences listed, around 25% are singletons. This same sample was also part of a study on T cells of mothers and their children.

What was sequenced was blood. These receptors were obtained from a boy aged 5-17 years in good health.

The chain couples TRBV12-3 or TRBV12-4 to TRBJ2-5, with D possibly called TRBD1 or TRBD2 (7 bases each). The CDR3 has 17 residues. Trimming took 6 bases from V and 4 from J, leaving 24 bases between them. CDR3 DNA: TGTGCCAGCAGCCGGACTAGAACAAATCAGGGGGGAGAGACCCAGTACTTC. This gives the protein CASSRTRTNQGGETQYF.

The CDR3 sequence is CASSYSSRGHQETQYF. The CDR3 DNA is TGTGCCAGCAGTTACTCATCCAGGGGACATCAAGAGACCCAGTACTTC. The chain links TRBV6-5 to TRBJ2-5, with D possibly being TRBD1 (6 bases). The V end was cut by 0 bases, the J end by 2 bases, with 13 bases between. CDR3 length equals 16 residues. The germline V gene encodes CDR1 MNHEY and CDR2 SVGAGI.

This chain links TRBV29-1 with TRBJ2-5; D is uncertain. The germline gives CDR1 SQVTM, CDR2 ANQGSEA. This CDR3 has 13 residues. The V gene lost 4 bases and the J gene lost 2 bases, with 11 bases spanning the gap. CDR3 nucleotides: TGCAGCGTTGGGTTGGGCGGTCAAGAGACCCAGTACTTC. Its translation: CSVGLGGQETQYF.

This clonotype showed up just a few times. The chain links TRBV20-1 to TRBJ2-1; D tentatively reads TRBD1 or TRBD2 (5 bases each). This CDR3 contains 15 residues. Germline V gives CDR1 DFQATT, CDR2 SNEGSKA (reference sequence). V was shortened by 0 bases and J by 8 bases, with 17 bases between the two germline ends. CDR3 DNA: TGCAGTGCTAGAGAGGGCGGAGGACAAGAGGATGAGCAGTTCTTC. Translated: CSAREGGGQEDEQFF.

Comment on this clonotype: A junction end diverges from the germline sequence, so it may reflect a read error. The rearrangement uses TRBV7-2 and TRBJ1-2; D unclear. Germline V gene sequence: CDR1 SGHTA, CDR2 FQGNSA. The CDR3 contains 14 residues. The CDR3 region is CASSFDPLNHGYTF. Written as DNA, the CDR3 is TGTGCCAGCAGCTTTGACCCTCTTAACCATGGCTACACCTTC.

This clonotype occurred a few times. This sequence joins TRBV7-9 and TRBJ1-2; TRBD1 aligns across 7 bases. Germline V gene data show CDR1 as SEHNR and CDR2 as FQNEAQ (reference sequence). After removal of 1 base from V and 8 bases from J, the junction contained 4 bases not matched to a gene. The CDR3 runs to 13 residues. CDR3 DNA: TGTGCCAGCAGCTTAGAGACAGGGATCGGCTACACCTTC. It yields the protein CASSLETGIGYTF. Complete variable domain (other parts from reference TRBV7-9 and TRBJ1-2): DTGVSQNPRHKITKRGQNVTFRCDPISEHNRLYWYRQTLGQGPEFLTYFQNEAQLEKSRLLSDRFSAERPKGSFSTLEIQRTEQGDSAMYLCASSLETGIGYTFGSGTRLTVV.

This clonotype came up a few times. The chain combines TRBV7-9 with TRBJ2-5; D is undetermined. CDR1 and CDR2 from the germline V gene are SEHNR and FQNEAQ (reference sequence). The length of the CDR3 is 15 residues. V lost 5 bases and J lost 3, with 16 bases in between. CDR3 sequence reads: CASSGEQEKEETQYF. The CDR3, as DNA: TGTGCCAGCAGCGGAGAGCAGGAAAAAGAAGAGACCCAGTACTTC. The whole variable domain, filled in from reference TRBV7-9 and TRBJ2-5, reads DTGVSQNPRHKITKRGQNVTFRCDPISEHNRLYWYRQTLGQGPEFLTYFQNEAQLEKSRLLSDRFSAERPKGSFSTLEIQRTEQGDSAMYLCASSGEQEKEETQYFGPGTRLLVL.

This clonotype was found a few times. This rearrangement joins TRBV29-1 to TRBJ2-5, with D tentatively TRBD1 (6 bases). Trimming pared 7 bases from V and 5 bases from J, leaving 11 bases between. The germline gives CDR1 SQVTM, CDR2 ANQGSEA. This CDR3 region has 11 residues. CDR3 nucleotide sequence: TGCAGCGGGGGGCCGGTTGAGACCCAGTACTTC. Translating gives CSGGPVETQYF.

This sequence joins TRBV28 and TRBJ1-5; no clear D. The CDR3 contains 13 residues. The V gene's germline CDR1 is MDHEN and CDR2 SYDVKM. V was pared by 6 bases and J by 3 bases, with 9 bases between. The CDR3 DNA reads as TGTGCCAGCAGCGGACGGAACAATCAGCCCCAGCATTTT. Its translation is CASSGRNNQPQHF.

This clonotype appeared a few times. The rearrangement joins TRBV28 to TRBJ2-7, with D perhaps TRBD1 (5 bases). The CDR3 length is 14 residues. Germline V lookup: CDR1 MDHEN, CDR2 SYDVKM. V gave up 5 bases and J gave up 1 base, with 12 bases separating them. CDR3 protein: CASSRTPGSYEQYF. The CDR3 bases are TGTGCCAGCAGTCGGACACCCGGATCCTACGAGCAGTACTTC.

This clonotype was detected only a few times. This chain connects TRBV4-1 to TRBJ2-5; D may be TRBD1 (6 bases). With the DNA end fitting TRBJ2-7 better, the J assignment may be wrong. In germline, CDR1 is MGHRA, CDR2 YSYEKL. CDR3 size: 14 residues. CDR3 amino acids: CASSLRTETYEQYF. The CDR3 region has the DNA TGCGCCAGCAGCCTTCGGACAGAGACCTACGAGCAGTACTTC.

This clonotype was observed a few times. The V gene is TRBV7-8, the J gene TRBJ1-4; weak D call: TRBD1 (6 bases). Germline-derived CDR1 and CDR2 are SGHVS and FQNEAQ. V shed 1 base and J shed 10 bases, with 16 bases lying between them. The CDR3 loop spans 15 amino acids. The CDR3 region is CASSLGLEQGGKLFF. The CDR3 nucleotides are TGTGCCAGCAGCTTAGGCCTCGAACAGGGCGGAAAACTGTTTTTT.

This clonotype turned up a few times. The CDR3 loop is CSARDGSPGSLAQETQYF. As DNA, the CDR3 is TGCAGTGCTAGAGATGGTTCCCCAGGTTCGCTAGCGCAAGAGACCCAGTACTTC. The J gene is TRBJ2-5, the V gene TRBV20-1, with TRBD2 as a possible D gene (6 bases). With 0 bases removed from V and 2 bases from J, the gap between germline ends came to 22 bases. The CDR3 length is 18 residues. CDR1 DFQATT and CDR2 SNEGSKA come from the germline V gene (reference sequence).

The chain has TRBV5-1 and TRBJ2-7; D is possibly TRBD1 or TRBD2 (6 bases each). This CDR3 has 16 amino acids. V dropped 4 bases and J dropped 6 bases, with 23 bases sitting between them. The germline V gene encodes CDR1 SGHRS and CDR2 YFSETQ. In DNA, the CDR3 is TGCGCCAGCAGCCCCTACGGACACTCTGGGGGGCCCGAGCAGTACTTC. This encodes CASSPYGHSGGPEQYF.

This clonotype was observed a handful of times. The chain combines TRBV20-1 with TRBJ2-5; D might be TRBD1 (6 bases). V lost 0 bases, J lost 3 bases, and 14 bases lay in between. The germline CDR1 and CDR2 sequences are DFQATT and SNEGSKA (reference sequence). This CDR3 is built from 15 residues. CDR3 sequence reads: CSARDRGWSKETQYF. The CDR3 bases are TGCAGTGCTAGAGACAGGGGTTGGAGTAAAGAGACCCAGTACTTC.

The table lists this clonotype with a few counts. This chain links TRBV7-2 with TRBJ1-1; unclear D gene. CDR3 length: 14 residues. Germline lookup yields CDR1 SGHTA and CDR2 FQGNSA. Deletions cut 1 base from V and 3 bases from J, with 9 bases between. The CDR3: CASSLVGEYTEAFF. The CDR3 coding sequence is TGTGCCAGCAGCTTAGTTGGCGAGTACACTGAAGCTTTCTTT.

The gene calls are TRBV5-6 and TRBJ2-2; TRBD2 matches at 7 bases. The CDR3 runs to 15 residues. Unmatched junction bases numbered 6, after V lost 4 bases and J lost 3 bases. Germline CDR1 is SGHDT and CDR2 is YYEEEE. The CDR3 DNA is TGTGCCAGCAGCCTGACACGGGAGGACACCGGGGAGCTGTTTTTT. It specifies CASSLTREDTGELFF.

V is TRBV4-1 and J is TRBJ2-5; TRBD2 might be the D (6 bases). The CDR3 length is 16 residues. V shed 0 bases and J shed 7 bases, with 18 bases lying between them. CDR1 is MGHRA and CDR2 is YSYEKL in the germline V gene. The CDR3 DNA reads as TGCGCCAGCAGCCAAGACTGGCTAGCGCCCACGGGGACCCAGTACTTC. Its protein product is CASSQDWLAPTGTQYF.

A word on this clonotype: At one of its ends the junction is not consistent with the germline gene, which may arise from a read error. The chain employs TRBV6-1 and TRBJ2-6; D not certain. CDR3 length equals 9 residues. Germline-derived CDR1 and CDR2 are MNHNS and SASEGT. The CDR3 DNA sequence: TGTGCCAGCAGTGAAACTGCAGATTTC. This codes for CASSETADF.

The rearrangement uses TRBV5-1 and TRBJ2-7, with 7 bases aligning to TRBD2. The DNA end is more similar to TRBJ2-1, so the J call may be wrong. This CDR3 is 13 amino acids long. Germline CDR1 and CDR2: SGHRS and YFSETQ. DNA for the CDR3: TGCGCCAGCAGCTGGGGGGGTTGGGATGAGCAGTTCTTC. It specifies CASSWGGWDEQFF.

Worth noting for this clonotype: Germline is not matched at one junction end, which may reflect a read error. In DNA, the CDR3 is TGCAGTGCTGTCACAGGGGGCAATGAGCGGTTCTTC. Its translation: CSAVTGGNERFF. V gene TRBV29-1 combines with J gene TRBJ2-1; TRBD1 aligns across 9 bases. Germline CDR1 is SQVTM and CDR2 is ANQGSEA. CDR3 length: 12 amino acids.

This clonotype appeared a few times. V gene TRBV3-1 combines with J gene TRBJ2-5, with a tentative D call TRBD1 (5 bases). From germline, CDR1 is LGHDT and CDR2 YNNKEL (reference sequence). The CDR3 runs to 16 residues. V was shortened by 3 bases and J by 4 bases, with 18 bases between the two germline ends. The CDR3 spells CASSQEWVGAGETQYF. The DNA for the CDR3 is TGTGCCAGCAGCCAGGAGTGGGTTGGGGCCGGAGAGACCCAGTACTTC.

This clonotype was found a few times. This chain connects TRBV3-1 to TRBJ1-2; D is ambiguous. V lost 1 base and J lost 4, with 10 bases in between. The germline CDR1 and CDR2 sequences are LGHDT and YNNKEL (reference sequence). This CDR3 is built from 14 residues. CDR3 residues: CASSQVGGFYGYTF. CDR3 coding DNA: TGTGCCAGCAGCCAAGTCGGCGGCTTCTATGGCTACACCTTC.

The rearrangement joins TRBV28 to TRBJ2-7, with a possible D match to TRBD1 (6 bases). Trimming cost V 7 bases and J 1 base, with 14 bases left between them. Germline lookup yields CDR1 MDHEN and CDR2 SYDVKM. CDR3 length equals 14 residues. CDR3 sequence (DNA): TGTGCCAGCACCGACCCTGACAGGTCCTACGAGCAGTACTTC. Protein: CASTDPDRSYEQYF.

This clonotype was picked up a small number of times. This chain joins TRBV2 and TRBJ2-5; TRBD2 matches 11 bases. Matching the DNA end better, TRBJ2-7 makes the J call doubtful. There are 14 residues in the CDR3. Germline V lookup: CDR1 SNHLY, CDR2 FYNNEI. CDR3 in amino acids: CASRPGTSGSEQYF. CDR3 DNA: TGTGCCAGCAGACCCGGGACTAGCGGCTCCGAGCAGTACTTC.

This clonotype was recorded a few times. CDR3: CASSPQVATNEKLFF. The CDR3 region has the DNA TGTGCCAGCAGTCCCCAAGTTGCAACTAATGAAAAACTGTTTTTT. The V gene is TRBV25-1, the J gene TRBJ1-4; D gene ambiguous. Germline assignment: CDR1 MGHDK and CDR2 SYGVNS. The CDR3 extends over 15 amino acids. The V end was cut by 5 bases, the J end by 0 bases, with 10 bases between.

The chain uses TRBV29-1 and TRBJ2-5; 7 nucleotides match TRBD1. Germline loops: CDR1 SQVTM, CDR2 ANQGSEA. The CDR3 runs 12 residues. The ends lost 7 bases at V and 11 bases at J; junction bases unmatched: 13. CDR3 protein: CSARGGDAEQYF. The CDR3 nucleotides read TGCAGCGCCCGAGGGGGCGACGCGGAGCAGTACTTC. The variable domain in full, completed from reference TRBV29-1 and TRBJ2-5, reads SAVISQKPSRDICQRGTSLTIQCQVDSQVTMMFWYRQQPGQSLTLIATANQGSEATYESGFVIDKFPISRPNLTFSTLTVSNMSPEDSSIYLCSARGGDAEQYFGPGTRLLVL.

This clonotype was seen a handful of times. The chain is built from TRBV5-1 and TRBJ2-5, with D maybe TRBD2 (6 bases). TRBJ2-7 matches the DNA end more closely, so the J call is doubtful. CDR3 size: 13 residues. Germline V lookup: CDR1 SGHRS, CDR2 YFSETQ. CDR3 bases: TGCGCCAGCAGTCCGCTCGGGACTTTCGAGCAGTACTTC. It is translated as CASSPLGTFEQYF.

This clonotype was picked up a small number of times. This chain links TRBV28 with TRBJ1-1; D is unclear. This CDR3 is 17 amino acids long. With 2 bases removed from V and 1 base from J, the gap between germline ends came to 17 bases. The germline V gene has CDR1 MDHEN and CDR2 SYDVKM. CDR3: CASSLGRSRRKNTEAFF. The CDR3 nucleotides read TGTGCCAGCAGTTTAGGCCGGTCCCGACGGAAGAACACTGAAGCTTTCTTT.